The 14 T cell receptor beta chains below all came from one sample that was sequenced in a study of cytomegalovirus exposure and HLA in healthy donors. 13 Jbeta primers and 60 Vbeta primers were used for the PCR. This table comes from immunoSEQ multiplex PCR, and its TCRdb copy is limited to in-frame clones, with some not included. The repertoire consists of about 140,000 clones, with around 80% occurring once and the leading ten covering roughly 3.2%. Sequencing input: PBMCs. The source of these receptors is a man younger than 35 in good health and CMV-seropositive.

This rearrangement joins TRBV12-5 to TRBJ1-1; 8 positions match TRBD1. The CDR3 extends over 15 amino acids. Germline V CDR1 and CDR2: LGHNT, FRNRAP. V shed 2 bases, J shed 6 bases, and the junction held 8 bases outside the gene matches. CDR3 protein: CASGLSTGGKSEAFF. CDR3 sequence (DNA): TGTGCTAGTGGTTTGTCCACAGGGGGTAAGTCTGAAGCTTTCTTT.

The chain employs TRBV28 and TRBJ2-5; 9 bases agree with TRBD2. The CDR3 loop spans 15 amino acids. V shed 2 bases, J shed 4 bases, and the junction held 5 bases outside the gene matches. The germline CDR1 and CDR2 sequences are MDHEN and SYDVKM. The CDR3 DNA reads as TGTGCCAGCAGTTTACAAGCGGGAGGCGCAGAGACCCAGTACTTC. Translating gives CASSLQAGGAETQYF.

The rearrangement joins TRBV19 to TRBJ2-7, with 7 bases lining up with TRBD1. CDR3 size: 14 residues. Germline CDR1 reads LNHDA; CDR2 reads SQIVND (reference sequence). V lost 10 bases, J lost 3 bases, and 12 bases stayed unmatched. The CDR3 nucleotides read TGTGCCACCGACACCGGGACAGATTACTACGAGCAGTACTTC. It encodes CATDTGTDYYEQYF.

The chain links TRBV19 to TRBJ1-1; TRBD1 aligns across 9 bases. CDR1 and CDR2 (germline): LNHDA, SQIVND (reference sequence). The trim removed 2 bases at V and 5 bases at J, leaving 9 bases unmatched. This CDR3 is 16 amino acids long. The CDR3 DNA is TGTGCCAGTAGTATATCCCCACAGGGGGCTGGAACTGAAGCTTTCTTT. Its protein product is CASSISPQGAGTEAFF.

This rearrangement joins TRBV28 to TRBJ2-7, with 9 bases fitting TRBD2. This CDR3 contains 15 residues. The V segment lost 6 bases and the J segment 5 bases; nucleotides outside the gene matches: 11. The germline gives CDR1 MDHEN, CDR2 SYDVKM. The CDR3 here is CASSRELGLANEQYF. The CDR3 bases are TGTGCCAGCAGCCGGGAATTAGGACTAGCGAACGAGCAGTACTTC.

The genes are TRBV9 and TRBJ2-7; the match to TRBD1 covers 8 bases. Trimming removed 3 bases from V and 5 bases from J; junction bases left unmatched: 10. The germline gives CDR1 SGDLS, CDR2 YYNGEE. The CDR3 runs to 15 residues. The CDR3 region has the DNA TGTGCCAGCAGCGCCGACAGGGGCCGGGGGAACGAGCAGTACTTC. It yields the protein CASSADRGRGNEQYF.

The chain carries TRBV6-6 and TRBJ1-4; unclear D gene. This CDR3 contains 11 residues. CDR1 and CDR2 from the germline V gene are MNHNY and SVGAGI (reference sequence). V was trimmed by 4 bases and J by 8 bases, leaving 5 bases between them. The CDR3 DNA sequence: TGTGCCAGCAGTTCCCAAGAAAAACTGTTTTTT. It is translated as CASSSQEKLFF.

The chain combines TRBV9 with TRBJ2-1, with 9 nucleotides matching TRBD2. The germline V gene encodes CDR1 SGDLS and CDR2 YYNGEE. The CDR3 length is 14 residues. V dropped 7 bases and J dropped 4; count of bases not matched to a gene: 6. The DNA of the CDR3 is TGTGCCAGCTCATCCAGCGGGAGGTACAATGAGCAGTTCTTC. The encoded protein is CASSSSGRYNEQFF.

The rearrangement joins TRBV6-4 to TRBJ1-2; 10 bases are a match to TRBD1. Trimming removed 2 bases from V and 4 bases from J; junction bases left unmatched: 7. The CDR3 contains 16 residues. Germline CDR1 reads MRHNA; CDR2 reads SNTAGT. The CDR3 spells CASSDGTGVSGYGYTF. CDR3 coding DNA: TGTGCCAGCAGTGACGGGACAGGGGTTTCTGGCTATGGCTACACCTTC.

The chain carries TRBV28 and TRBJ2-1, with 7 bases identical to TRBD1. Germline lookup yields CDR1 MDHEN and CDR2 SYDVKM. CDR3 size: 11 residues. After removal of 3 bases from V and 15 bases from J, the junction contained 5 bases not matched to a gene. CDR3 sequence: CASSFDRVRFF. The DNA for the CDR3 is TGTGCCAGCAGTTTCGACAGGGTACGGTTCTTC.

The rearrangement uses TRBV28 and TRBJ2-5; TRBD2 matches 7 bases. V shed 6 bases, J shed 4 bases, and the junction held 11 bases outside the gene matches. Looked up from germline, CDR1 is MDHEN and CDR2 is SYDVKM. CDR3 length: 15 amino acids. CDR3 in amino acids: CASSLAGEGRETQYF. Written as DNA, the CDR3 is TGTGCCAGCAGCCTAGCTGGGGAGGGGAGAGAGACCCAGTACTTC.

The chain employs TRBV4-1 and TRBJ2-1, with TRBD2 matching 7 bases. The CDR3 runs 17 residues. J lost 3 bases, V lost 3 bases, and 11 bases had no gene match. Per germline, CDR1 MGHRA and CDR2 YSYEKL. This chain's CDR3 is CASSHPRTSDLYNEQFF. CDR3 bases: TGCGCCAGCAGCCACCCCCGCACTAGCGACCTCTACAATGAGCAGTTCTTC.

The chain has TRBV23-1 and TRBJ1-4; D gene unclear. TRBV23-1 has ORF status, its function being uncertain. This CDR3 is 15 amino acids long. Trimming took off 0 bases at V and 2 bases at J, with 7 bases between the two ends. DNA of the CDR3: TGCGCCAGCAGTCAATCCCCCGCGACTAATGAAAAACTGTTTTTT. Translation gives CASSQSPATNEKLFF.

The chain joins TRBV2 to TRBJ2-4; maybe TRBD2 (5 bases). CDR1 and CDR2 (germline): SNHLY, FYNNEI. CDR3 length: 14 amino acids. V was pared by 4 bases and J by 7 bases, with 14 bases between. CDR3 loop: CASSARTQKNIQYF. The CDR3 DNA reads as TGTGCCAGCAGTGCTAGGACTCAAAAGAACATTCAGTACTTC.